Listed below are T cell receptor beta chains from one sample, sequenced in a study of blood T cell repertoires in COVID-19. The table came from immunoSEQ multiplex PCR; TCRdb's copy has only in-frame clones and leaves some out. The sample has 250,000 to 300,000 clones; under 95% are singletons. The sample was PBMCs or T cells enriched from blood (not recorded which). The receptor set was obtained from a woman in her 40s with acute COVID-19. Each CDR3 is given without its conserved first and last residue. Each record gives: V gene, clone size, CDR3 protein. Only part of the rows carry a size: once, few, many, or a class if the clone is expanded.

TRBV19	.	ASRETGGGEKLF
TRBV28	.	ASSSPTGGNQPQH
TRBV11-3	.	ASSARGGRETQY
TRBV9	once	ASSGAPLYGYT
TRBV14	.	ASSQGGLRREAGNTIY
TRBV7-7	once	ASSLLAADTQY
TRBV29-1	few	SVKREVGETQY
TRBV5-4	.	ASSFKTGATNEKLF
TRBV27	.	ASRRLGGIPVNDGELF
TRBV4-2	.	ASSQSGTGENIQY
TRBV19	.	ASRKGVRYGYT
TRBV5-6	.	ASSLEGRGNTEAF
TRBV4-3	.	ASSQGAALTGEELF
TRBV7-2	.	ASSLYVADTQY
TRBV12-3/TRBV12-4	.	ASSDGVGSEAF
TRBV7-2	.	ASSPTGMYGYT
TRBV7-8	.	ASSLVGGLLAKNIQY
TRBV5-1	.	ASSLGGITSGANVLT
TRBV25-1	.	ARSEAPWGQGKNIQY
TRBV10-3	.	AIRDTGGRNTEAF
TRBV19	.	ASSQQGAGNYGYT
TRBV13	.	ASSPTKVLTNTEAF
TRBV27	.	ASSTSGGAYNEQF
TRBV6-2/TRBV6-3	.	ASSYSRTGNSPLH
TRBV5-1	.	ASSRRTGGRTEAF
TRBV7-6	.	ASSRRGSLKSSYNEQF
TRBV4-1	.	ASSLNPGFGQPQH
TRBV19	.	ASSGQGNSGNTIY
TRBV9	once	ASSVSLRRGLGANVLT
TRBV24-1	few	ATSKTGTGSYEQY
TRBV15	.	ATSRGLHTSTDTQY
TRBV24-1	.	ATSVPGIHEQY
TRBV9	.	ASSTINRDYLNTGELF
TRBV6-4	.	ASSAGGYGYT
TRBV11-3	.	ASSLRGFTGEKLF
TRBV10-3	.	ATTQGWGREETQY
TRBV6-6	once	ASRGLAGYTDTQY
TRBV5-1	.	ASSLDVSGSSAHTQY
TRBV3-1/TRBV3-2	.	ASSGQGYTIY
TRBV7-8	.	ASSQTSGSVDTQY
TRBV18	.	ASQGQTTSGNTIY